This T cell receptor beta chain originates from a study of metastatic and nonmetastatic thyroid tumors. The overall study: Repertoires of blood and of tissue (tumor or nodule) from malignant and benign thyroid patients were compared.

By proportion, this clone is medium-sized. Its specificity is unknown. The V end lost 1 base, the J end lost 6 bases, and 4 bases lay between the germline ends. The CDR3 has 11 amino acids. CDR1 is MGHRA, CDR2 YSYEKL, per germline. Before thyroid surgery, none of the patients had received any treatment. Original processing notes: CDR3 was compared across clinicopathological groups, and the resulting differences were used to build a distant-metastasis classifier for papillary thyroid cancer. TCRdb reanalyzed the PCR reads via MiXCR. The authors' filters were not applied to this entry. The data hold 14,000 or so clones, with about 31% observed a single time. Study conclusions and caveats: Compared with benign nodules, malignant thyroid tumors were reported to have significantly higher TCR beta diversity in both blood and tumor.

The rearrangement joins TRBV4-1 to TRBJ2-7; D is uncertain. The sequenced material came from tumor tissue. The receptor was derived from a female donor with papillary thyroid cancer or a benign thyroid nodule (not recorded which). Some clones in this sample may be carry-over from other donors' samples. CDR3 DNA sequence: TGCGCCAGCAGCCAAGCCTCCGAGCAGTACTTC. It encodes CASSQASEQYF.